This T cell receptor beta chain was captured in a study of OX40 agonist ivuxolimab in advanced cancers. Whole-study context: Patients in the trial were receiving intravenous ivuxolimab every 2 weeks, at doses of 0.01 to 10 mg/kg. Enrolled patients in dose escalation had cancers that were hepatocellular carcinoma, melanoma, renal cell or head and neck cancer. Those enrolled were roughly 85% male, with a mean age of about 66 years and ages from roughly 20 to 90. Notes on the study in general: Some nonresponders also had low normalized T-cell clonal expansion.

This CDR3 comprises 14 residues. V lost 7 bases and J lost 7; bases outside the gene matches: 11. Germline V gives CDR1 MDHEN, CDR2 SYDVKM. A single count supports this clone. Antigen specificity is unknown. Method: immunoSEQ multiplex PCR; TCRdb's copy keeps in-frame clones and lacks some. Of roughly 28,000 clones in the sample, 75% to 85% are singletons; the top ten hold roughly a fifth. This TCR was sampled from an adult with an advanced solid tumor such as melanoma, head and neck, liver or kidney cancer. This chain joins TRBV28 and TRBJ2-7, with 9 bases that match TRBD1. The source material was CD4+ or CD8+ T cells sorted from blood, sampled in a trial of the OX40 agonist ivuxolimab. The CDR3 DNA reads as TGTGCCAGCACCGAGGACAGGGGTTTAAGGGAGCAGTACTTC. Translated, it gives CASTEDRGLREQYF.